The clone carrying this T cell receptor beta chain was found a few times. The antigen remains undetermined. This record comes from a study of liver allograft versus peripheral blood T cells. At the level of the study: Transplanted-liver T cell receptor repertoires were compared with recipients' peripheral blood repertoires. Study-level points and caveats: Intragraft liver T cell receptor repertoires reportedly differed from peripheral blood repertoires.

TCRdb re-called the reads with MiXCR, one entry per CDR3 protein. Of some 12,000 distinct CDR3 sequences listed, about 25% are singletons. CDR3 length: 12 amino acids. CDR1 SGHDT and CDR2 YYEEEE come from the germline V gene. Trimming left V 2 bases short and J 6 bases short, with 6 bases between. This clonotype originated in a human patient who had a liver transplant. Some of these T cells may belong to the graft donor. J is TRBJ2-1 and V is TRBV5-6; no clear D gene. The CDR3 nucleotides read TGTGCCAGCAGCTTTGTGGGCAATGAGCAGTTCTTC. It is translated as CASSFVGNEQFF. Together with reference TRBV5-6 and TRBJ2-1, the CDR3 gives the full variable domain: DAGVTQSPTHLIKTRGQQVTLRCSPKSGHDTVSWYQQALGQGPQFIFQYYEEEERQRGNFPDRFSGHQFPNYSSELNVNALLLGDSALYLCASSFVGNEQFFGPGTRLTVL.